Following are 7 T cell receptor beta chains from one sample sequenced in a study of identifying expanded T cells in peripheral blood. Repertoires were generated with immunoSEQ multiplex PCR, while TCRdb's copy carries only in-frame clones and drops some. Here the sample spans 85,000 to 100,000 clones, about nine tenths being singletons. Input material: blood. These receptors came from a person between 18 and 75 years old in good health.

This chain connects TRBV7-3 to TRBJ2-1; 11 bases match TRBD2. CDR3 length: 16 amino acids. The J segment lost 7 bases and the V segment lost 2 bases, leaving 7 bases of the junction unmatched. Germline V gives CDR1 SGHTA, CDR2 FQGTGA. CDR3 nucleotides: TGTGCCAGCAGCTTAGACCTAGCGGGAGGTGTAAATGAGCAGTTCTTC. It encodes CASSLDLAGGVNEQFF.

Comment on this clone: Other DNA sequences in this sample translate to the same CDR3. The chain joins TRBV6-6 to TRBJ2-1; D may be TRBD1 (6 bases). Germline V gene lookup returns CDR1 MNHNY and CDR2 SVGAGI (reference sequence). The V end lost 0 bases, the J end lost 4 bases, and 10 bases lay between the germline ends. This CDR3 spans 15 amino acids. The CDR3 is CASSYSRGGYNEQFF. The CDR3 region has the DNA TGTGCCAGCAGTTACTCCAGGGGCGGATACAATGAGCAGTTCTTC.

The chain uses TRBV6-1 and TRBJ1-1; TRBD1 agrees at 7 bases. Germline V gene sequence: CDR1 MNHNS, CDR2 SASEGT. This CDR3 region has 13 residues. The V gene end was trimmed by 5 bases and the J gene end by 6 bases; junction bases not matched to a gene: 6. CDR3 in DNA: TGTGCCAGCAGTAGGGACAGTATCGCTGAAGCTTTCTTT. Residues: CASSRDSIAEAFF.

This clone was detected many times. V is TRBV5-1 and J is TRBJ1-3, with D unclear. Germline CDR1 is SGHRS and CDR2 is YFSETQ. CDR3 length equals 16 residues. V was cut by 2 bases and J by 0 bases, with 12 bases left in between. In DNA, the CDR3 is TGCGCCAGCAGCTTCAGCGGCAGCTTCTCTGGAAACACCATATATTTT. Protein: CASSFSGSFSGNTIYF.

The chain joins TRBV4-1 to TRBJ2-3; D unresolved. Germline V CDR1 and CDR2: MGHRA, YSYEKL. The CDR3 runs to 16 residues. V lost 2 bases and J 2 bases, leaving 14 bases between the germline ends. The CDR3 DNA is TGCGCCAGCAGCCAATTAGGAAGCGTCTACACAGATACGCAGTATTTT. Translating it yields CASSQLGSVYTDTQYF.

This sequence joins TRBV4-1 and TRBJ1-5; the match to TRBD1 covers 7 bases. Looked up from germline, CDR1 is MGHRA and CDR2 is YSYEKL. The CDR3 extends over 16 amino acids. J was trimmed by 0 bases and V by 4 bases; bases with no gene match: 6. CDR3 nucleotide sequence: TGCGCCAGCAGCCCCCGGACAGGTAATAGCAATCAGCCCCAGCATTTT. Its translation: CASSPRTGNSNQPQHF.

The gene calls are TRBV7-9 and TRBJ2-7; 8 bases line up with TRBD1. Germline V gives CDR1 SEHNR, CDR2 FQNEAQ (reference sequence). The CDR3 spans 15 residues. The V segment lost 5 bases and the J segment 2 bases; nucleotides outside the gene matches: 8. DNA of the CDR3: TGTGCCAGCAGCGAGGGGGCAGGGGGCGCCTACGAGCAGTACTTC. The encoded protein is CASSEGAGGAYEQYF.